This T cell receptor (beta chain) was sequenced in a study of beta chain features in type 1 diabetes. TCRB transcripts that were expressed got sequenced, as all of the isolated RNA had been reverse transcribed. It was found that naive, central memory and regulatory T cell samples averaged roughly 3.5 million reads. Assay used: immunoSEQ multiplex PCR; TCRdb lists only in-frame clones, some missing. The data contain about 360,000 clones, over 9.5% of them singletons. Researchers reported sorting CD4+ naive, central memory, regulatory and stem cell-like memory cells via CD45RO/CCR7/CD25/CD127/CD95/CD27. The source material was naive CD4+ T cells from blood. The clonotype originates from a man aged 18 to 30 in good health.

The CDR3 loop reads CASSRDRFYGYTF. CDR3 nucleotides: TGTGCCAGCAGCCGGGACAGGTTCTATGGCTACACCTTC. The rearrangement joins TRBV6-5 to TRBJ1-2; TRBD1 aligns across 8 bases. The CDR3 totals 13 residues. V trimming: 6 bases; J trimming: 4 bases; junction bases outside the gene matches: 4. Germline assignment: CDR1 MNHEY and CDR2 SVGAGI.